The entry below describes one T cell receptor (beta chain). Germline loops: CDR1 MNHNS, CDR2 SASEGT. CDR3 size: 17 residues. V shed 4 bases and J 1 base; nucleotides not matched to a gene: 7. This sample was taken from a study of cytomegalovirus exposure and HLA in healthy donors. Study-wide background: Early on, a data release was issued that held approximately 92 million unique TCRs from HLA-typed donors.

Amplification used 60 Vbeta primers and 13 Jbeta primers. Profiling relied on immunoSEQ multiplex PCR, and the TCRdb table lists in-frame clones only, not all of them. This table holds roughly 190,000 clones, approximately 80% found once. V usage is TRBV6-1 and J usage is TRBJ2-5; 12 bases are shared with TRBD2. The sequencing sample was made of PBMCs. The receptor was isolated from a woman aged 45-65 years in good health and CMV-seropositive. CDR3 residues: CASSARLAGVRQETQYF. DNA for the CDR3: TGTGCCAGCAGTGCTCGACTAGCGGGGGTACGCCAAGAGACCCAGTACTTC.